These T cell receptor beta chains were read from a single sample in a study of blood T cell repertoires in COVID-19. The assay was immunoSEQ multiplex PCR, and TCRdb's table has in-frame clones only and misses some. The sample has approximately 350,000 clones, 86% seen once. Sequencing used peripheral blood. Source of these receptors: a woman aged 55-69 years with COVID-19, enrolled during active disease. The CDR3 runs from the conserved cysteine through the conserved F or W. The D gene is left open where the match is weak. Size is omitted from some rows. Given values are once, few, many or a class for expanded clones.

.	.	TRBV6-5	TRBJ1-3	TGTGCCAGCAGTCGCGCCACGGGTTTGCCAAACACCATATATTTT	CASSRATGLPNTIYF
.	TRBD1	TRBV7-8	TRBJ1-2	TGTGCCAGCAGCTTAGCCGGAGGGGGCGTGGGAAACTATGGCTACACCTTC	CASSLAGGGVGNYGYTF
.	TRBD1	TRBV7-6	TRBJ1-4	TGTGCCAGCAGCAGGGGACAGGGCATCTATGAAAAACTGTTTTTT	CASSRGQGIYEKLFF
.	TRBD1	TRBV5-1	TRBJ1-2	TGCGCCAGTAAAATGGGACAGGGTTCTGGCTACACCTTC	CASKMGQGSGYTF
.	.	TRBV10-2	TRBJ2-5	TGCGCCAGCGTCGCAGGGGCGGAGACCCAGTACTTC	CASVAGAETQYF
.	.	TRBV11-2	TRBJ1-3	TGTGCCAGCAGCTTAGGGCTACGGGGCTCTGGAAACACCATATATTTT	CASSLGLRGSGNTIYF
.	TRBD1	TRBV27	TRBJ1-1	TGTGCCAGCAGTTTATATTCGGCAGGGGGCCTACCCACTGAAGCTTTCTTT	CASSLYSAGGLPTEAFF
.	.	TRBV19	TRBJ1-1	TGTGCCAGTAGTCCAACTACCCTGGCAGGGACTGAAGCTTTCTTT	CASSPTTLAGTEAFF
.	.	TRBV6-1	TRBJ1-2	TGTGCCAGCAGTGACAACCTTACAGGGAATCGGCAGGATAACTATGGCTACACCTTC	CASSDNLTGNRQDNYGYTF
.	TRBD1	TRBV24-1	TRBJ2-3	TGTGCCACCAGTGACTCCGGGACAGGGGGAGATACGCAGTATTTT	CATSDSGTGGDTQYF
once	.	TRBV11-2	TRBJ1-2	TGTGCCAGCAGCTTAGTGATGGGGGCTCAGTCCTGGGGCGCCTTC	CASSLVMGAQSWGAF
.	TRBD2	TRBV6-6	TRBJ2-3	TGTGCCAGCAGTCCCTCGGGACTAGTTTCAGATACGCAGTATTTT	CASSPSGLVSDTQYF
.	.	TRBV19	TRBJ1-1	TGTGCCAGTAGTATAGAGGGGGGGATGAACACTGAAGCTTTCTTT	CASSIEGGMNTEAFF
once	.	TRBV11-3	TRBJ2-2	TGTGCCAGCAGCTTAGGCGGGCAAGCCGGGGAGCTGTTTTTT	CASSLGGQAGELFF
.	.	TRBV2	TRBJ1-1	TGTGCCAGCAGGCTCGTCACAGCAAACACTGAAGCTTTCTTT	CASRLVTANTEAFF
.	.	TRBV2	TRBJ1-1	TGTGCCAGCAGCGGGCAATTGGGGGGCACTGAAGCTTTCTTT	CASSGQLGGTEAFF
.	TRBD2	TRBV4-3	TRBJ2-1	TGCGCCAGCAGCCGTGGACTAGCGGGGGGGCAGTACAATGAGCAGTTCTTC	CASSRGLAGGQYNEQFF
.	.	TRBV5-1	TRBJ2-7	TGCGCCAGCAGCCCCCGGGACTCCTACGAGCAGTACTTC	CASSPRDSYEQYF
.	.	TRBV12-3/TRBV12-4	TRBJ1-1	TGTGCCAGCACAGGGTGGAACACTGAAGCTTTCTTT	CASTGWNTEAFF
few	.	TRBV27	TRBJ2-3	TGTGCCAGTTATCGCTATTCAGATACGCAGTATTTT	CASYRYSDTQYF
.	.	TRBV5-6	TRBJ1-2	TGTGCCAGCAGCTTGCCCCCAGTCGACTATGGCTACACCTTC	CASSLPPVDYGYTF
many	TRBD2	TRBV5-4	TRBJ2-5	TGTGCCAGCAGCCTCCAACTAGCGGGTTACCAAGAGACCCAGTACTTC	CASSLQLAGYQETQYF
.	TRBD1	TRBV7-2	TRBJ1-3	TGTGCCAGCAGCCAGGGGACAGGGGCACCGTTCTCTGGAAACACCATATATTTT	CASSQGTGAPFSGNTIYF
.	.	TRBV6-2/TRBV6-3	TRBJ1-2	TGTGCCAGCAGTTATCTCCAGTTTGGCTATGGCTACACCTTC	CASSYLQFGYGYTF
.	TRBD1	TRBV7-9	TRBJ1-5	TGTGCCAGCAGCCCCGGGACAGGGGACGATAGCAATCAGCCCCAGCATTTT	CASSPGTGDDSNQPQHF
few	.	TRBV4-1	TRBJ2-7	TGCGCCAGCAGCCAAGATCCTCCGTCCTCCTCCTACGAGCAGTACTTC	CASSQDPPSSSYEQYF
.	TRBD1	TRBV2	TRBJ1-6	TGTGCCAGCAGTGCAATACTCCAGGGGGCCGGCTCACCCCTCCACTTT	CASSAILQGAGSPLHF
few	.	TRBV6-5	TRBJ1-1	TGTGCCAGCAGCTTATTGGGGCGTGGGACTGAAGCTTTCTTT	CASSLLGRGTEAFF